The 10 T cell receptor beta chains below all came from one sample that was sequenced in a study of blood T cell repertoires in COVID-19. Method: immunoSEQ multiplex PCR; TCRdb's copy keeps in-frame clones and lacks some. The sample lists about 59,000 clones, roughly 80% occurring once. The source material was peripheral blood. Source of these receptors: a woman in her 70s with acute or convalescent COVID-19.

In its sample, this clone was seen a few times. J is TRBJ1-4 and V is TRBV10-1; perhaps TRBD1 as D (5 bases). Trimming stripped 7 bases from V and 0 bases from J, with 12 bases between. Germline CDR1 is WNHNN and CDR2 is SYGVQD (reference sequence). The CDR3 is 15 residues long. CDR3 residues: CASMTERPTNEKLFF. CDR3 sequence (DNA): TGCGCCAGCATGACAGAGAGGCCAACTAATGAAAAACTGTTTTTT.

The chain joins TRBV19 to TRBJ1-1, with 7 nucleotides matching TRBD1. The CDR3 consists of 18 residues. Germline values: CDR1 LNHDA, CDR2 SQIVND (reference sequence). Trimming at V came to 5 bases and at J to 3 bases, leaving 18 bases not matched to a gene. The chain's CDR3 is CASSFGTALSPDYTEAFF. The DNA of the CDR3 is TGTGCCAGTAGTTTTGGGACAGCCCTATCCCCCGATTACACTGAAGCTTTCTTT.

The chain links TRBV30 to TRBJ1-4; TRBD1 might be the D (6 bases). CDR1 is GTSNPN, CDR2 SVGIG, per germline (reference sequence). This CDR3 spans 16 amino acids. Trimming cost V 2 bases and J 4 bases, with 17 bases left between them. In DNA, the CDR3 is TGTGCCTGGAGTCCCCCCCTACAGGGCCGTAATGAAAAACTGTTTTTT. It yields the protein CAWSPPLQGRNEKLFF.

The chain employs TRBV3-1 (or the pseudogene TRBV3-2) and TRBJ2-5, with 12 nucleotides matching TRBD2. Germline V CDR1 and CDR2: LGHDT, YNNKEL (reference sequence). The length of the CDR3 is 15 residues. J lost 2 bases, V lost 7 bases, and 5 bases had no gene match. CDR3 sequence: CASTWTSGAQETQYF. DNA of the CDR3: TGTGCCAGCACCTGGACTAGCGGGGCACAAGAGACCCAGTACTTC.

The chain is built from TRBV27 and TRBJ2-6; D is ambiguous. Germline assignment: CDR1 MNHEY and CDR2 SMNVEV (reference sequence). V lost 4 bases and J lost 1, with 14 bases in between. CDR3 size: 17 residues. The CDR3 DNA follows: TGTGCCAGCAGTTCCGACTTACGTCAATCTGGGGCCAACGTCCTGACTTTC. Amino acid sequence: CASSSDLRQSGANVLTF.

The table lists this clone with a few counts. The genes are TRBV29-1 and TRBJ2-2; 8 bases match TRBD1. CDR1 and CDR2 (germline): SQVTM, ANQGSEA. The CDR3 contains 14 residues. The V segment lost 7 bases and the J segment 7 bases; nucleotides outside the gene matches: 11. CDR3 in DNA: TGCAGCGCTCATCAGACAGGGGATGGCGGGGAGCTGTTTTTT. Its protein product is CSAHQTGDGGELFF.

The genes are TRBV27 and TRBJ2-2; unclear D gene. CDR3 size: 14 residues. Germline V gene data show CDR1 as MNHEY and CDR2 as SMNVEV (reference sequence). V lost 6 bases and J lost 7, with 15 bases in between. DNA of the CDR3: TGTGCCAGCAGCGTCACCTGGCGGAGCGGGGAGCTGTTTTTT. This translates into CASSVTWRSGELFF.

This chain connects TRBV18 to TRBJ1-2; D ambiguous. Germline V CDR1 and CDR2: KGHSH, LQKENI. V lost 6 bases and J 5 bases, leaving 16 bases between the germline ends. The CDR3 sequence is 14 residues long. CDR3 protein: CASSERIRSYGYTF. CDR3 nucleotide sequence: TGTGCCAGCTCTGAAAGAATACGGAGTTATGGCTACACCTTC.

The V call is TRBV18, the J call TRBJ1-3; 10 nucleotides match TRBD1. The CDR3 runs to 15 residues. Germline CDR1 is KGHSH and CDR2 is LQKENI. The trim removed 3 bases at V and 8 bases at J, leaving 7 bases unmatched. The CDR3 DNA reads TGTGCCAGCTCACCTTCCGGGACAGGGGCTCACACCATATATTTT. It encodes CASSPSGTGAHTIYF.

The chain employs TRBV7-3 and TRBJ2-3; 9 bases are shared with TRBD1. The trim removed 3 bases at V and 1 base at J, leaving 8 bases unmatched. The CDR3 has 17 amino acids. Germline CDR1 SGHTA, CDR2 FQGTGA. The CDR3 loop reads CASSFGTGLSGTDTQYF. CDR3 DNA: TGTGCCAGCAGCTTCGGGACAGGGCTATCTGGCACAGATACGCAGTATTTT.